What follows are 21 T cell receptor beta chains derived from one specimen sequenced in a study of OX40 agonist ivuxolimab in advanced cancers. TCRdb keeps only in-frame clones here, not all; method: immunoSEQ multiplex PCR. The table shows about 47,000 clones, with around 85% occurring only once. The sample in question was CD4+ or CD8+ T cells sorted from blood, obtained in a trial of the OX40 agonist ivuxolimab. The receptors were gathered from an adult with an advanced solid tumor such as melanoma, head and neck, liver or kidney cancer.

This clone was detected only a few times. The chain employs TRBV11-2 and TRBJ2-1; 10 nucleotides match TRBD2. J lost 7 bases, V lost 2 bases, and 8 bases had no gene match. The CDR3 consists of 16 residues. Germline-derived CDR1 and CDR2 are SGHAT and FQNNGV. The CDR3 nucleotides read TGTGCCAGCAGCTTAACACCTAGCGGGAGTCGTAATGAGCAGTTCTTC. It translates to CASSLTPSGSRNEQFF.

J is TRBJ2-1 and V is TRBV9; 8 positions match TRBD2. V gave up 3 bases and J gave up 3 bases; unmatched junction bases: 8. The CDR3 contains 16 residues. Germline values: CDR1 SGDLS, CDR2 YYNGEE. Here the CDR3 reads CASSALFSGVYNEQFF. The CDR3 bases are TGTGCCAGCAGCGCTCTGTTTAGCGGGGTCTACAATGAGCAGTTCTTC.

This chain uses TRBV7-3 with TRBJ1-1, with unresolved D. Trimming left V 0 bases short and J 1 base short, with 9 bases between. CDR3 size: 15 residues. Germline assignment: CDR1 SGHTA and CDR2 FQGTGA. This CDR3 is CASSLTPVPNTEAFF. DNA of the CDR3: TGTGCCAGCAGCTTAACCCCCGTCCCGAACACTGAAGCTTTCTTT.

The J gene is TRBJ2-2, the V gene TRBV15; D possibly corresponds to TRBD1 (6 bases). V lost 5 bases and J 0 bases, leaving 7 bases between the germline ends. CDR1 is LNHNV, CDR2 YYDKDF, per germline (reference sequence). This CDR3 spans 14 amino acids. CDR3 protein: CATSWTANTGELFF. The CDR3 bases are TGTGCCACCAGCTGGACAGCGAACACCGGGGAGCTGTTTTTT.

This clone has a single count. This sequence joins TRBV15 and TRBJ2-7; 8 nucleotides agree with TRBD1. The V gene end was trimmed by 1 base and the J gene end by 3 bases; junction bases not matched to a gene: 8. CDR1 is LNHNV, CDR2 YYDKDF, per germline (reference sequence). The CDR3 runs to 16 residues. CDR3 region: CATSRAGVTGVYEQYF. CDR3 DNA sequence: TGTGCCACCAGCAGAGCGGGAGTGACAGGGGTCTACGAGCAGTACTTC.

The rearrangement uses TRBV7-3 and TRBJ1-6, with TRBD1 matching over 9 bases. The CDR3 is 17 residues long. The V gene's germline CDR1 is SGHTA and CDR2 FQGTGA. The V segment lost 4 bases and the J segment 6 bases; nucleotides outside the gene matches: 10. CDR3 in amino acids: CASSYQTGGHPNSPLHF. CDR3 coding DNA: TGTGCCAGCAGCTATCAGACAGGGGGACATCCTAATTCACCCCTCCACTTT.

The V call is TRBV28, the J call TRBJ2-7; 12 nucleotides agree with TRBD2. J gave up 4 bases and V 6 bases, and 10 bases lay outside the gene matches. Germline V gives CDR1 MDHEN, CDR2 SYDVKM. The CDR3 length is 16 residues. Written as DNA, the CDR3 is TGTGCCAGCAGGACCCCATCCGGGACTAGCGGGTACGAGCAGTACTTC. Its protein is CASRTPSGTSGYEQYF.

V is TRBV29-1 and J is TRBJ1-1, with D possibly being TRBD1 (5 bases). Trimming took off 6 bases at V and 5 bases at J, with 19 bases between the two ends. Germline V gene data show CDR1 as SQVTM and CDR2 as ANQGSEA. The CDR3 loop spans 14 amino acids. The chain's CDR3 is CSVTTTALGTEAFF. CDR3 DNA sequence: TGCAGCGTCACTACGACAGCCCTCGGGACTGAAGCTTTCTTT.

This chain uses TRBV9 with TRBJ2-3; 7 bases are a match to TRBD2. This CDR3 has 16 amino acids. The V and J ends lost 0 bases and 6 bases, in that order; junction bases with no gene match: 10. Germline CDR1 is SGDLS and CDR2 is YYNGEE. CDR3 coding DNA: TGTGCCAGCAGCGTAGGGGAGGGGTCCAACTTCGATACGCAGTATTTT. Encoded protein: CASSVGEGSNFDTQYF.

The CDR3 DNA reads TGTGCCAGCAGCCAGTGGGGAGAGAACTATGGCTACACCTTC. Translating gives CASSQWGENYGYTF. The genes are TRBV27 and TRBJ1-2; the D is unclear. The CDR3 loop spans 14 amino acids. The germline CDR1 and CDR2 sequences are MNHEY and SMNVEV (reference sequence). Trimming shortened V by 6 bases and J by 2 bases, and 13 bases separated the two germline ends.

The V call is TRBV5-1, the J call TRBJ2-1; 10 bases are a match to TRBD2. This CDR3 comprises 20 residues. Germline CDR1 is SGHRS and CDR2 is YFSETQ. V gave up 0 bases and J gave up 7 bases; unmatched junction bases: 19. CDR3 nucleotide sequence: TGCGCCAGCAGCTTGGGTGGGCTAGCGGGAGCCGGGCGCTCGGATAATGAGCAGTTCTTC. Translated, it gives CASSLGGLAGAGRSDNEQFF.

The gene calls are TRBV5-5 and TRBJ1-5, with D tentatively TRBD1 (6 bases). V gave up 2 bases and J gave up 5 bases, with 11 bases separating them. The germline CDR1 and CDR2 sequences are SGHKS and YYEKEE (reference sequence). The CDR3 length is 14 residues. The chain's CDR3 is CASSFSGEDQPQHF. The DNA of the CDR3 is TGTGCCAGCAGCTTCTCAGGGGAAGATCAGCCCCAGCATTTT.

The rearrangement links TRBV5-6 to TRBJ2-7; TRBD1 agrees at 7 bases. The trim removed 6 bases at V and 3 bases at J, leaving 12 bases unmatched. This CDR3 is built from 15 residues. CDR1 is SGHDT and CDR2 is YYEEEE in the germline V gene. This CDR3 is CASMARGQASYEQYF. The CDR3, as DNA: TGTGCCAGCATGGCGCGCGGACAGGCAAGCTACGAGCAGTACTTC.

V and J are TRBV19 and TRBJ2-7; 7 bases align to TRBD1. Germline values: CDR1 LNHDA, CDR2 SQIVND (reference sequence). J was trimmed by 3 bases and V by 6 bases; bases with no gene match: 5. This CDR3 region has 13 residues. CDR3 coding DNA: TGTGCCAGTAGCCGCGGACAGGTCTACGAGCAGTACTTC. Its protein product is CASSRGQVYEQYF.

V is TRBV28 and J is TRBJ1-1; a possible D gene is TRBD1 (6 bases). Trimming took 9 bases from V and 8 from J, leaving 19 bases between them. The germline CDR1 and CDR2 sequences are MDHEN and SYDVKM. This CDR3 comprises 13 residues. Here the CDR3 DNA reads TGTGCCAGTTCCCTACCCTCAGGGGTGGAAGCTTTCTTT. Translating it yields CASSLPSGVEAFF.

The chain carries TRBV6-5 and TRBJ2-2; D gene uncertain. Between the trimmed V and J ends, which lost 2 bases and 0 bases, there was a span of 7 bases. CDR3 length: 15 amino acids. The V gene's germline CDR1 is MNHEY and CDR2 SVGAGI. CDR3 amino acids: CASSYDTANTGELFF. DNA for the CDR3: TGTGCCAGCAGTTACGACACAGCGAACACCGGGGAGCTGTTTTTT.

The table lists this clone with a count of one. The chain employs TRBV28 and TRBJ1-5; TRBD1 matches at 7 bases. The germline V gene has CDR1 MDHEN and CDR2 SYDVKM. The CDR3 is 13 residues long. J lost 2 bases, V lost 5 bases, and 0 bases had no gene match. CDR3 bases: TGTGCCAGCAGTACAGGGGGCAATCAGCCCCAGCATTTT. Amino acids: CASSTGGNQPQHF.

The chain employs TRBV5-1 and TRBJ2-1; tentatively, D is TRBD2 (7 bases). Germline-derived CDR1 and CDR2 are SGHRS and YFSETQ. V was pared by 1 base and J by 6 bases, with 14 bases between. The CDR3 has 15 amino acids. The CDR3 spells CASSLLGGGVNEQFF. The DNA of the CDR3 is TGCGCCAGCAGCTTGTTAGGGGGAGGGGTCAATGAGCAGTTCTTC. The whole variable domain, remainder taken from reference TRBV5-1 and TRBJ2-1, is KAGVTQTPRYLIKTRGQQVTLSCSPISGHRSVSWYQQTPGQGLQFLFEYFSETQRNKGNFPGRFSGRQFSNSRSEMNVSTLELGDSALYLCASSLLGGGVNEQFFGPGTRLTVL.

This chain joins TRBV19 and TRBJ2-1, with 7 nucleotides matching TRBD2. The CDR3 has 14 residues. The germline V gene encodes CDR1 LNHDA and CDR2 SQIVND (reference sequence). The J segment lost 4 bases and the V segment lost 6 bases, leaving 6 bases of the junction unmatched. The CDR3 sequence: CASSSGGRYNEQFF. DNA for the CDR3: TGTGCCAGTAGCTCCGGGGGGAGATACAATGAGCAGTTCTTC.

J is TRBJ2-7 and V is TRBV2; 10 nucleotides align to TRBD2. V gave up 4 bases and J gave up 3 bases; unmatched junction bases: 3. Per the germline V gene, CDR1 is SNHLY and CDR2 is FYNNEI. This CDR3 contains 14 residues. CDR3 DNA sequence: TGTGCCAGCAGTGTACTAGCGGGAATCTACGAGCAGTACTTC. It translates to CASSVLAGIYEQYF.

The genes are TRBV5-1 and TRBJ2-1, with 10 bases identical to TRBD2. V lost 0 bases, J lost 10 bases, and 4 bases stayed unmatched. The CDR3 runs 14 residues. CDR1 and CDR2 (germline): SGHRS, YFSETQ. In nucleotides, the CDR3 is TGCGCCAGCAGCTTGGTCCTAGCGGGAGAGGAGCAGTTCTTC. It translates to CASSLVLAGEEQFF.